This TCR beta chain stems from a study of OX40 agonist ivuxolimab in advanced cancers. Study-wide context: Treatment of patients was with ivuxolimab, an agonistic anti-OX40 (CD134) antibody. Regarding the study as a whole: At 0.1 to 3.0 mg/kg and by week 6, CD4+ and CD8+ T cells in the blood had expanded clonally. More expanded clones were seen, on average, in CD8+ T cells than in CD4+.

Germline trimming cut 1 base from V and 0 bases from J; bases unmatched to any gene: 4. This CDR3 is built from 16 residues. The germline gives CDR1 SGHVS, CDR2 FNYEAQ. To note about this clone: Its antigen is not identified.

Assay used: immunoSEQ multiplex PCR; TCRdb lists only in-frame clones, some missing. The table includes about 64,000 clones, roughly four fifths detected once. The chain is built from TRBV7-6 and TRBJ2-3, with 7 bases that match TRBD2. Sequencing was performed on CD4+ or CD8+ T cells sorted from blood, taken in a trial of the OX40 agonist ivuxolimab. This receptor was identified in an adult with an advanced solid tumor such as melanoma, head and neck, liver or kidney cancer. The CDR3 loop is CASSLGTRTSTDTQYF. The CDR3 region has the DNA TGTGCCAGCAGCTTAGGGACTAGGACTAGCACAGATACGCAGTATTTT.